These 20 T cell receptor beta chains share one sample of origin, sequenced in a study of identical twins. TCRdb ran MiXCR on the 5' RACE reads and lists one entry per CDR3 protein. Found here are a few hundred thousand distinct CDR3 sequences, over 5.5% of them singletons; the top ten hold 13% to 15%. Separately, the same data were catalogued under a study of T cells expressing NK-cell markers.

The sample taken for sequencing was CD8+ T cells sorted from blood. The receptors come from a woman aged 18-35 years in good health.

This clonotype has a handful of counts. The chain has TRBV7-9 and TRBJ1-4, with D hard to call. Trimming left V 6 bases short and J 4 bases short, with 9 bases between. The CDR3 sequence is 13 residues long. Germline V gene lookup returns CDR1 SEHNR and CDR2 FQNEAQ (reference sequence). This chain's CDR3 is CASSESDNEKLFF. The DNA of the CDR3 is TGTGCCAGCAGTGAAAGTGATAATGAAAAACTGTTTTTT.

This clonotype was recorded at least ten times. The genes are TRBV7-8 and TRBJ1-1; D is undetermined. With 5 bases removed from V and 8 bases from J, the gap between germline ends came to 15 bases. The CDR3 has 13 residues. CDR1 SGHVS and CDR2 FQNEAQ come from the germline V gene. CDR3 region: CASSTSRAVEAFF. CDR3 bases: TGTGCCAGCAGCACCTCGCGGGCCGTAGAAGCTTTCTTT.

CDR3 protein: CASSLVALNTEAFF. CDR3 nucleotides: TGTGCCAGCAGCTTGGTCGCGCTCAACACTGAAGCTTTCTTT. The chain has TRBV11-2 and TRBJ1-1; D not resolved. V was shortened by 3 bases and J by 2 bases, with 10 bases between the two germline ends. Germline V lookup: CDR1 SGHAT, CDR2 FQNNGV. The CDR3 sequence is 14 residues long.

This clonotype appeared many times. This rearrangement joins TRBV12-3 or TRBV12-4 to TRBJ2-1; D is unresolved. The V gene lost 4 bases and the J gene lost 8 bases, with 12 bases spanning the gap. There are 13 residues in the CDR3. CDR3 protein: CASSSTYADEQFF. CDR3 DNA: TGTGCCAGCAGTTCGACTTATGCGGATGAGCAGTTCTTC.

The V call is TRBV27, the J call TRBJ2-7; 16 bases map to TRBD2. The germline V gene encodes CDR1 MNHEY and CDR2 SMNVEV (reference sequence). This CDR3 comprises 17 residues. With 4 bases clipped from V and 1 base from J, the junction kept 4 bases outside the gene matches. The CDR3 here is CASSSGLAGGPSYEQYF. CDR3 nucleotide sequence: TGTGCCAGCAGTTCGGGACTAGCGGGAGGGCCTTCCTACGAGCAGTACTTC.

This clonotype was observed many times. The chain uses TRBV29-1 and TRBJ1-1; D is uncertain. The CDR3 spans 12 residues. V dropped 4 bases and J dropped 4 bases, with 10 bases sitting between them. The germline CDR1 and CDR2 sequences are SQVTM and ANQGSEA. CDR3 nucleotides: TGCAGCGTTGTGTCCATCTCCACTGAAGCTTTCTTT. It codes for CSVVSISTEAFF.

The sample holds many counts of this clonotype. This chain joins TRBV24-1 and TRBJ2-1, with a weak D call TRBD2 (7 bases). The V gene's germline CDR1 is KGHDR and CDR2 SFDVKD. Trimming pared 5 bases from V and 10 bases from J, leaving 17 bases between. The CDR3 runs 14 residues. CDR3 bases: TGTGCCACCAGTGCCTCGAACAGGGAGGGCGAGCAGTTCTTC. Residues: CATSASNREGEQFF.

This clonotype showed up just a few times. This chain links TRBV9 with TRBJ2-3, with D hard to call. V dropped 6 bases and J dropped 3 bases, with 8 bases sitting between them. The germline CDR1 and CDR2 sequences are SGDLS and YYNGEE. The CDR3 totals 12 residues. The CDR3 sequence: CASIPPTDTQYF. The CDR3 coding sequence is TGTGCCAGCATCCCCCCGACAGATACGCAGTATTTT.

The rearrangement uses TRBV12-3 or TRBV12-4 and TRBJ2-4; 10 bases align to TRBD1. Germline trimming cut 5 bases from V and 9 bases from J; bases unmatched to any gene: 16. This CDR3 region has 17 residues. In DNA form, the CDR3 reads TGTGCCAGCAGTAACATCGATCCGGGACAGGGGATCGGCATTCAGTACTTC. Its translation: CASSNIDPGQGIGIQYF.

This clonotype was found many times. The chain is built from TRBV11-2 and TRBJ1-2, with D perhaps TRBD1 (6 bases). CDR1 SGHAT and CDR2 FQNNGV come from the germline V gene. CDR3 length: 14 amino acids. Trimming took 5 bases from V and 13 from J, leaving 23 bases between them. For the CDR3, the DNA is TGTGCCAGCAGCAGATCCGGGACACCCAAGGGAGGCACCTTC. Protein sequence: CASSRSGTPKGGTF.

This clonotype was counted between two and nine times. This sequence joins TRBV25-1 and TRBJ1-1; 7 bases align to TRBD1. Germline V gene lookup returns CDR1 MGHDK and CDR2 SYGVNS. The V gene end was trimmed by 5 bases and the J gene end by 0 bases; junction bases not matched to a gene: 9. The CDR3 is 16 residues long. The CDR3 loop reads CASSTGTASMNTEAFF. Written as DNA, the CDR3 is TGTGCCAGCAGTACAGGGACAGCGTCCATGAACACTGAAGCTTTCTTT.

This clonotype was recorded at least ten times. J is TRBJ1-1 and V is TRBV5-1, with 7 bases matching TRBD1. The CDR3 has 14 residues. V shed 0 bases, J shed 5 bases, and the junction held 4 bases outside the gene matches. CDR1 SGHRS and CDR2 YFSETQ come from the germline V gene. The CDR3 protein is CASSLGQGETEAFF. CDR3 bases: TGCGCCAGCAGCTTGGGACAGGGAGAAACTGAAGCTTTCTTT.

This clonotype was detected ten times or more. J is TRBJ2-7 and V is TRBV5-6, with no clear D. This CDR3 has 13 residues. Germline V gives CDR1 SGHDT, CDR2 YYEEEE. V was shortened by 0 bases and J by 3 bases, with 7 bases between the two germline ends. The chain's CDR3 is CASSLGPDYEQYF. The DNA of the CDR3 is TGTGCCAGCAGCTTGGGCCCCGACTACGAGCAGTACTTC.

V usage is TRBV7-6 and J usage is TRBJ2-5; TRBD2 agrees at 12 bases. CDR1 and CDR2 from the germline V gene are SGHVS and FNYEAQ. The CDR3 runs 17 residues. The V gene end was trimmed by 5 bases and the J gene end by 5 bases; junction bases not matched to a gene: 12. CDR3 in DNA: TGTGCCAGCAGCCGCGATCGACTAGCGGGAGTAAAGGAGACCCAGTACTTC. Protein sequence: CASSRDRLAGVKETQYF.

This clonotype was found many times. CDR3 sequence: CASSEAGGPHNEQFF. The CDR3 nucleotides read TGTGCCAGCAGTGAAGCGGGGGGGCCGCACAATGAGCAGTTCTTC. The chain joins TRBV6-1 to TRBJ2-1; TRBD2 might be the D (7 bases). The germline V gene has CDR1 MNHNS and CDR2 SASEGT. The germline V and J ends were trimmed by 0 bases and 5 bases, with 11 bases remaining between them. The CDR3 sequence is 15 residues long.

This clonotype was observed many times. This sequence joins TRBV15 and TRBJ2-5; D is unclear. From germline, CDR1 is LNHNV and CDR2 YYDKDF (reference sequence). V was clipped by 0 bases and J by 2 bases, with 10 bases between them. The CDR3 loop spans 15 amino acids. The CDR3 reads CATSRDSSRQETQYF. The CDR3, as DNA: TGTGCCACCAGCAGAGACAGCTCAAGACAAGAGACCCAGTACTTC.

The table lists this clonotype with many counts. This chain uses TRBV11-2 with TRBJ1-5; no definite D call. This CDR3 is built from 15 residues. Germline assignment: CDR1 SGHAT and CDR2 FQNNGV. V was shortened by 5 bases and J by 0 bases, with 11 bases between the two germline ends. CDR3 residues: CASSLGVYSNQPQHF. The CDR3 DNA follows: TGTGCCAGCAGCCTGGGAGTTTATAGCAATCAGCCCCAGCATTTT.

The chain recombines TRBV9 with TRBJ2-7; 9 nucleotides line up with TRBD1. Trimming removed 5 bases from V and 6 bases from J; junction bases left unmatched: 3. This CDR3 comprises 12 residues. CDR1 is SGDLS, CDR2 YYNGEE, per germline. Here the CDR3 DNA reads TGTGCCAGCAGGCAGACAGGGGGCGAGCAGTACTTC. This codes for CASRQTGGEQYF.

The CDR3 sequence is CATLANPGQGISDTQYF. DNA for the CDR3: TGTGCCACCTTAGCAAACCCGGGACAGGGTATTTCGGATACGCAGTATTTT. The gene calls are TRBV5-6 and TRBJ2-3; 9 positions match TRBD1. The CDR3 contains 17 residues. Per germline, CDR1 SGHDT and CDR2 YYEEEE. J gave up 6 bases and V 9 bases, and 20 bases lay outside the gene matches.

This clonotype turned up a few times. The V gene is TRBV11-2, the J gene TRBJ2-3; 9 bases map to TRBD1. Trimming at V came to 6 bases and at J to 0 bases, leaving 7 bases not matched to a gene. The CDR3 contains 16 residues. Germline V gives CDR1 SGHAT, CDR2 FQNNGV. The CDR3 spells CASRSGTGPSTDTQYF. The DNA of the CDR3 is TGTGCCAGCAGATCGGGGACAGGGCCGAGCACAGATACGCAGTATTTT.